These T cell receptor beta chains were read from a single sample in a study of tumor-infiltrating lymphocytes in primary liver carcinoma. TCRdb redid the calling of the multiplex PCR reads with MiXCR, one entry per CDR3 protein. The sample carries more than 85,000 distinct CDR3 sequences, about four fifths recorded once. Sample: liver tumor tissue from sampling region 3. These receptors were collected from a man aged 40-49 years with primary liver carcinoma and hepatitis B virus infection. Each CDR3 is given without its conserved first and last residue. Each record gives: J gene, V gene, CDR3 protein.

>TRBJ2-2|TRBV5-1
ASPAPSRGDTGELF
>TRBJ2-7|TRBV11-2
AITKGVEQY
>TRBJ1-4|TRBV28
ASSSTGTGGLIEKLF
>TRBJ1-5|TRBV5-4
ASSLGGVDQAQH
>TRBJ2-6|TRBV6-2/TRBV6-3
ASSTIAGGNSVANVLT
>TRBJ2-7|TRBV11-2
ASSRSATGSDEQY
>TRBJ2-7|TRBV24-1
ATRWPGQGSYEQH
>TRBJ2-3|TRBV29-1
RVIGTSGRGDTQY
>TRBJ2-5|TRBV6-2/TRBV6-3
ACRYTDRGMETQY
>TRBJ2-2|TRBV12-3/TRBV12-4
DSSLSSTRELF
>TRBJ2-1|TRBV30
ARSKGDHLTEQF
>TRBJ1-2|TRBV2
ASSDGRVSGGYT
>TRBJ2-1|TRBV7-9
ASSQTGSYNEQF
>TRBJ2-2|TRBV11-2
ASSPQMAGRTGELF
>TRBJ1-2|TRBV6-5
ARSLNPANYGYT
>TRBJ2-7|TRBV20-1
SARGRLAEYEQY
>TRBJ2-1|TRBV4-2
ANSQDWTTGDERF
>TRBJ2-7|TRBV4-2
DSSQETSGTDEQY
>TRBJ2-1|TRBV7-8
ACSLASGSSFGDQF
>TRBJ2-7|TRBV6-2/TRBV6-3
ASGYEVPCEQY
>TRBJ2-3|TRBV28
ASSLTTVGISTDTQY
>TRBJ2-2|TRBV4-3
ASNPKTGHPPWELF
>TRBJ2-5|TRBV4-2
ASSQVGLELAGRETHY
>TRBJ2-7|TRBV6-1
ASSAPTSGNYEQY
>TRBJ2-1|TRBV6-1
ASSPRGSGNEQF
>TRBJ2-1|TRBV24-1
ATSDQGGNYNEHF
>TRBJ2-1|TRBV6-5
ASGGEQF
>TRBJ1-2|TRBV4-1
ASSPSRDGGSYCYT
>TRBJ2-5|TRBV5-6
ASNFPDRGFQTQY
>TRBJ2-5|TRBV28
ASKPGLAGEQETQY
>TRBJ2-5|TRBV29-1
RVGDPVRETQY
>TRBJ1-2|TRBV6-5
TSSPLYSYGYT
>TRBJ1-4|TRBV5-1
ASSRDRPTNEKVF
>TRBJ2-7|TRBV28
ASSRYVFDEQY